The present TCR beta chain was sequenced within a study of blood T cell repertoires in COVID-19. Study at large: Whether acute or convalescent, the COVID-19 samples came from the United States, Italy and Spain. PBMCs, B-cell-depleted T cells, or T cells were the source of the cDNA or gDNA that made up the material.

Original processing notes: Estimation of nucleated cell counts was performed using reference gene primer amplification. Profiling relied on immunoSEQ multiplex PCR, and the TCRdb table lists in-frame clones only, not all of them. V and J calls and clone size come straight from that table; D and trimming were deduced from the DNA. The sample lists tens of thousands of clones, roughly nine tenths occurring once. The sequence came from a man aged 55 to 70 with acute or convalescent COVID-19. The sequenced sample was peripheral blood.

CDR3 sequence: CASRTSGGAYEQFF. The DNA for the CDR3 is TGTGCCAGCAGAACTAGCGGGGGGGCCTATGAGCAGTTCTTC. This chain uses TRBV5-8 with TRBJ2-1, with TRBD2 matching 13 bases. Trimming at V came to 5 bases and at J to 8 bases, leaving 4 bases not matched to a gene. This CDR3 spans 14 amino acids. Germline values: CDR1 SGHTS, CDR2 YDEGEE.